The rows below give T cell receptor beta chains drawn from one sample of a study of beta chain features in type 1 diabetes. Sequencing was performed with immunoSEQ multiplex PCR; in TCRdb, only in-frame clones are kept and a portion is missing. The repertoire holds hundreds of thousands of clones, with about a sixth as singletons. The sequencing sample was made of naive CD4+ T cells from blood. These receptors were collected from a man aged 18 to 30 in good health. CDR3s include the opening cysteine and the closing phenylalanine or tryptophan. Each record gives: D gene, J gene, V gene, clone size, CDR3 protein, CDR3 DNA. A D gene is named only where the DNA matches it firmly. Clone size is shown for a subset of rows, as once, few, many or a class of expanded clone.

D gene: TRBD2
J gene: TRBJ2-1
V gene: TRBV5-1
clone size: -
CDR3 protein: CASSRLPGGDYNEQFF
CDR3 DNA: TGCGCCAGCAGCCGACTTCCGGGGGGAGACTACAATGAGCAGTTCTTC

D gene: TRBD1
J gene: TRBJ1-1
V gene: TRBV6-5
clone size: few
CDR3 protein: CASSYGTGGTEAFF
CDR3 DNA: TGTGCCAGCAGTTATGGGACAGGGGGCACTGAAGCTTTCTTT

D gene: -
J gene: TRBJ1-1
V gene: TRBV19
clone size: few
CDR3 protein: CASSIAYEAFF
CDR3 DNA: TGTGCCAGTAGTATAGCATACGAAGCTTTCTTT

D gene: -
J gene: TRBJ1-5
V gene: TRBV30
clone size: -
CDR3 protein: CAWSVGGGNQPQHF
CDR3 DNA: TGTGCCTGGAGTGTGGGAGGGGGCAATCAGCCCCAGCATTTT

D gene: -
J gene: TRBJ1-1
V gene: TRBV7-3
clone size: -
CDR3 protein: CASSSRRGTEAFF
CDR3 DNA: TGTGCCAGCAGCTCGCGGAGGGGCACTGAAGCTTTCTTT

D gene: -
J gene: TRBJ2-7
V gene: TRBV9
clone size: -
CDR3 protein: CASIAGSAPAYEQYF
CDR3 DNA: TGTGCCAGCATCGCCGGATCAGCTCCCGCCTACGAGCAGTACTTC

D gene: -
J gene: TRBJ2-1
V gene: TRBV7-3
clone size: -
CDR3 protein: CASSWGGNNNEQFF
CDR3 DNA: TGTGCCAGCAGCTGGGGGGGCAACAACAATGAGCAGTTCTTC

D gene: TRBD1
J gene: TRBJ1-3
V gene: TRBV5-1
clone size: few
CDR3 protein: CASSIHRGQTGNTIYF
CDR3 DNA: TGCGCCAGCAGCATCCACAGGGGACAGACTGGAAACACCATATATTTT

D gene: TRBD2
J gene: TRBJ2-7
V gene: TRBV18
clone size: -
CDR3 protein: CASSPMIITGTTYEQYF
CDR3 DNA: TGTGCCAGCTCACCCATGATAATAACCGGGACTACCTACGAGCAGTACTTC

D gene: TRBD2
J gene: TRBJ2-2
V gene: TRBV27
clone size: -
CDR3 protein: CASSPSPKRDSLGELFF
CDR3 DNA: TGTGCCAGCAGCCCCTCGCCCAAGCGGGACTCGTTGGGGGAGCTGTTTTTT

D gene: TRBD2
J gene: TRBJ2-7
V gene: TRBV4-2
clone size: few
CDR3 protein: CASSQDSPASGNSYEQYF
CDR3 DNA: TGTGCCAGCAGCCAAGATTCTCCGGCTAGCGGTAACTCCTACGAGCAGTACTTC

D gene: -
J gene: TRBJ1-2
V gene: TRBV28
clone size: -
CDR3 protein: CAMGQRFGGLYGYTF
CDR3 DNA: TGTGCCATGGGACAAAGGTTTGGTGGGTTATATGGCTACACCTTC

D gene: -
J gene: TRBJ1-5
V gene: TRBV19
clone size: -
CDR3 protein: CASRYGHSNQPQHF
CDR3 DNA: TGTGCCAGTAGGTACGGCCATAGCAATCAGCCCCAGCATTTT

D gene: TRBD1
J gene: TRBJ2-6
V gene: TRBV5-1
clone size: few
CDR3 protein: CASSSDRASGANVLTF
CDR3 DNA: TGCGCCAGCAGCTCAGACAGGGCGAGTGGGGCCAACGTCCTGACTTTC

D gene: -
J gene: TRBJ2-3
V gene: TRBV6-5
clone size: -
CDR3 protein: CASSYPGDTQYF
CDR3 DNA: TGTGCCAGCAGTTACCCCGGAGATACGCAGTATTTT

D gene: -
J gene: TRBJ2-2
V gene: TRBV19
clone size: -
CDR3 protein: CASSAPGRQGNTGELFF
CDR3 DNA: TGTGCCAGTAGTGCCCCCGGCCGGCAGGGGAACACCGGGGAGCTGTTTTTT

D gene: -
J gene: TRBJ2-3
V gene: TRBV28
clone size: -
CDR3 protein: CASSLVGYNTQYF
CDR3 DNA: TGTGCCAGCAGTTTAGTAGGGTACAATACGCAGTATTTT

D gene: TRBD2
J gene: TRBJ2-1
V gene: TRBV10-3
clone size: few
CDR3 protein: CAISGTSGGALNEQFF
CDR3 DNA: TGTGCCATCAGTGGGACTAGCGGGGGGGCGTTGAATGAGCAGTTCTTC

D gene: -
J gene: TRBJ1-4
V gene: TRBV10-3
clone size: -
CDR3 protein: CATRLGGTGEKLFF
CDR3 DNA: TGTGCCACGCGTCTTGGGGGTACGGGTGAAAAACTGTTTTTT

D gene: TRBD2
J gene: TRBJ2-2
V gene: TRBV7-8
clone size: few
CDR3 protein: CATPPSGGRGSAGELFF
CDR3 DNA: TGTGCCACCCCGCCTAGCGGGGGTCGGGGAAGCGCCGGGGAGCTGTTTTTT

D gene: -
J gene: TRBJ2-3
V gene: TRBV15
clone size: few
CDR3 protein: CATSPRAVGNTDTQYF
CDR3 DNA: TGTGCCACCAGCCCGCGTGCGGTGGGGAATACAGATACGCAGTATTTT

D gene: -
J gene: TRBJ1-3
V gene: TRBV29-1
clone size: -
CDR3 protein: CSVIKGDSGNTIYF
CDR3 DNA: TGCAGCGTTATAAAGGGCGACTCTGGAAACACCATATATTTT

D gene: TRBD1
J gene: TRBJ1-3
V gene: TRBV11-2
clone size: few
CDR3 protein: CASSTQGAFGNTIYF
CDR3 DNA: TGTGCCAGCAGCACTCAGGGGGCATTTGGAAACACCATATATTTT

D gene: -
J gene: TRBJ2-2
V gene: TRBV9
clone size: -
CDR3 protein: CASSARAGAPLAGELFF
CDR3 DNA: TGTGCCAGCAGCGCGCGGGCGGGGGCCCCGTTAGCCGGGGAGCTGTTTTTT

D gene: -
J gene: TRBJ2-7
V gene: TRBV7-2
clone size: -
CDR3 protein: CASSFRPRGPYEQYF
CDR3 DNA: TGTGCCAGCAGCTTTAGGCCCCGAGGGCCCTACGAGCAGTACTTC

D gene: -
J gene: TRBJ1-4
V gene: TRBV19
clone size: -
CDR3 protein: CASSTGGQGEKLFF
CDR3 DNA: TGTGCCAGTAGTACTGGCGGTCAAGGTGAAAAACTGTTTTTT

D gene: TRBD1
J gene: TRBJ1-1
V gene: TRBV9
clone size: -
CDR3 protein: CASSVDRGKTTEAFF
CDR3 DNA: TGTGCCAGCAGCGTGGACAGGGGAAAGACCACTGAAGCTTTCTTT

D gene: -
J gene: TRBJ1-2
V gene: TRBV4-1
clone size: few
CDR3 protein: CASSRWGPPAF
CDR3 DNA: TGCGCCAGCAGCCGATGGGGGCCTCCTGCCTTC

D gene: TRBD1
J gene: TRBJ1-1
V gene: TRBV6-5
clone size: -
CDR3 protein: CASSSYRGTEAFF
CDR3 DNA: TGTGCCAGCAGTTCGTACAGGGGAACTGAAGCTTTCTTT

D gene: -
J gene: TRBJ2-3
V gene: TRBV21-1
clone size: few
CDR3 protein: CASSKETDSTDTQYF
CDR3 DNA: TGTGCCAGCAGCAAAGAAACGGATAGCACAGATACGCAGTATTTT

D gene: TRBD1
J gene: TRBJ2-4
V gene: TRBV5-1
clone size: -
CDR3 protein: CASSLWTGLAKNIQYF
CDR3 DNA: TGCGCCAGCAGCTTATGGACAGGACTAGCCAAAAACATTCAGTACTTC

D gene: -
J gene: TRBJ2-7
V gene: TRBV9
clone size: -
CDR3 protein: CASSSRTASSYEQYF
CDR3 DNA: TGTGCCAGCAGCTCCCGGACCGCAAGCTCCTACGAGCAGTACTTC

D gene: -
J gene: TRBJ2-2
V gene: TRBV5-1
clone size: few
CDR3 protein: CASGTGNTGELFF
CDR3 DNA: TGCGCCAGCGGAACGGGGAACACCGGGGAGCTGTTTTTT

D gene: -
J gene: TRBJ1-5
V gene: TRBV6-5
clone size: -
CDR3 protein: CASSYSSRANQPQHF
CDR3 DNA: TGTGCCAGCAGTTACTCGAGTAGGGCTAATCAGCCCCAGCATTTT

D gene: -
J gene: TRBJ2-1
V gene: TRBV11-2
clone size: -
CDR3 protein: CASSLARRVTEQFF
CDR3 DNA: TGTGCCAGCAGCTTAGCCCGACGTGTTACTGAGCAGTTCTTC

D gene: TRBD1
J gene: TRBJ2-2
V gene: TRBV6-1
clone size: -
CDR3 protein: CANSIGTGGTGELFF
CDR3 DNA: TGTGCCAATTCAATAGGGACAGGGGGCACCGGGGAGCTGTTTTTT

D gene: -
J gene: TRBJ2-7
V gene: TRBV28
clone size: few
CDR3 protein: CASTPGGFSYEQYF
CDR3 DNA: TGTGCCAGCACTCCGGGTGGATTTTCCTACGAGCAGTACTTC

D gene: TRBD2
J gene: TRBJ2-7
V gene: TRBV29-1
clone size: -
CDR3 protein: CSVERRLAGGGEQYF
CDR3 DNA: TGCAGCGTTGAAAGGAGACTAGCGGGGGGGGGCGAGCAGTACTTC

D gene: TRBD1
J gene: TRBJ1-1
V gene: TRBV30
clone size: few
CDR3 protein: CARRTGTVTNTEAFF
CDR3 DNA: TGTGCCCGGAGGACAGGAACTGTAACGAACACTGAAGCTTTCTTT

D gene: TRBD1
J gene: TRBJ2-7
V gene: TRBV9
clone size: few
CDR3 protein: CASSPRGDRGFTYEQYF
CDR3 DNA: TGTGCCAGCAGCCCCAGGGGGGACAGGGGATTTACCTACGAGCAGTACTTC

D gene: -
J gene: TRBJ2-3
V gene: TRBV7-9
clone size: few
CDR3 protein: CASSLGGGLDTQYF
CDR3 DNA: TGTGCCAGCAGCTTAGGAGGTGGCTTAGATACGCAGTATTTT

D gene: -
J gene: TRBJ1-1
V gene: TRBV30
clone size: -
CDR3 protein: CAWSNTVNTEAFF
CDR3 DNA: TGTGCCTGGAGTAATACAGTGAACACTGAAGCTTTCTTT

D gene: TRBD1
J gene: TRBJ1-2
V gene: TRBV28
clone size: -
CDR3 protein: CASSSSGGAYGYTF
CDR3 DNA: TGTGCCAGCAGTTCATCAGGGGGCGCCTATGGCTACACCTTC

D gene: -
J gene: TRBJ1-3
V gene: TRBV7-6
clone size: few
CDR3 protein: CASSSDLFTGNTIYF
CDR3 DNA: TGTGCCAGCAGCTCGGACCTATTTACTGGAAACACCATATATTTT

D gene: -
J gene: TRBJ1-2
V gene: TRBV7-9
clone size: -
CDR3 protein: CASSQLQGLEGYTF
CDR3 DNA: TGTGCCAGCAGCCAGCTGCAGGGTTTGGAGGGCTACACCTTC

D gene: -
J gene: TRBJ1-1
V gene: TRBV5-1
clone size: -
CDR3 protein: CASSRAGEGSTEAFF
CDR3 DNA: TGCGCCAGCAGCCGGGCCGGGGAAGGTAGCACTGAAGCTTTCTTT

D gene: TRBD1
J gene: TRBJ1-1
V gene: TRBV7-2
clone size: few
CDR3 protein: CASSSRTGTGTEAFF
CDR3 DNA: TGTGCCAGCAGCTCACGGACAGGGACGGGCACTGAAGCTTTCTTT

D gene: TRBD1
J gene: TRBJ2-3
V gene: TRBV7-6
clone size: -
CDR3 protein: CASSLRTGVTDTQYF
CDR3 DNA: TGTGCCAGCAGCTTACGGACAGGGGTCACAGATACGCAGTATTTT

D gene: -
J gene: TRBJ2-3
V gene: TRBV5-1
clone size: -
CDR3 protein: CASSPPGLGTDTQYF
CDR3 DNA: TGCGCCAGCAGCCCCCCGGGGTTGGGGACAGATACGCAGTATTTT